This TCR beta chain is from a study of CXCR3-negative and CXCR3-positive naive CD8 T cells. General study results and limits: In both naive subsets diversity was comparably high, whereas memory CD8+ cells showed much lower diversity. For CXCR3-positive naive cells, TRB CDR3s were more hydrophobic than those of CXCR3-negative naive cells.

Naive CD8+ T cells had a CD45RO-CCR7+CD27+CD95- phenotype. TRB cDNA was prepared as libraries by UMI-labeled 5' RACE. TCRdb reprocessed the 5' RACE reads, keeping one entry per CDR3 protein, no DNA. The sample holds some 120,000 distinct CDR3 sequences. As to this clonotype: The antigen is undetermined.

The CDR3 runs 13 residues. The clonotype comes from a human donor in good health. Some clones in this sample may be carry-over from other donors' samples. Sequencing was done on a sample of naive CXCR3+ CD8+ T cells from blood. Documented subset: CD45RO-CCR7+CD27+CD95- naive CD8+ T cells expressing CXCR3 (TNR3+). The chain is built from TRBV12-3 or TRBV12-4 and TRBJ2-5; TCRdb proposes TRBD2, but this gene call is untestable without DNA. This chain's CDR3 is CASRGGGAVAQYF.